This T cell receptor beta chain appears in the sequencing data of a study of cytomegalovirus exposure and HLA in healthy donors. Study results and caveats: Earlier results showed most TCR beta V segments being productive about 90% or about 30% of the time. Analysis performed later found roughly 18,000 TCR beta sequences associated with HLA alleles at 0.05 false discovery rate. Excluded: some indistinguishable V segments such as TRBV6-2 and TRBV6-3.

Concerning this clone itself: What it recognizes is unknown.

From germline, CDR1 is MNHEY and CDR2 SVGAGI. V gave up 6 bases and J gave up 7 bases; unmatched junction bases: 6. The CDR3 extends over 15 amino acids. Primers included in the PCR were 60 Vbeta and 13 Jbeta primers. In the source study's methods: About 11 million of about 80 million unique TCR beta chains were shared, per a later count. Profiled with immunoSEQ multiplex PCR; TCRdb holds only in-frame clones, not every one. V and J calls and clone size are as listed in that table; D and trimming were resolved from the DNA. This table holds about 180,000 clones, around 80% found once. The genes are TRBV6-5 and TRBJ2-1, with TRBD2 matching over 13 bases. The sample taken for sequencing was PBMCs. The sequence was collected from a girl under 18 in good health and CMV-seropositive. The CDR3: CASSILAGGVNEQFF. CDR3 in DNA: TGTGCCAGCAGCATACTAGCGGGAGGGGTGAATGAGCAGTTCTTC.